This record covers a single TCR beta chain. Antigen: not known. The data derive from a study of cytomegalovirus exposure and HLA in healthy donors. For the study at large: Later analysis reported that the approximately 120 validation repertoires shared the platform of the roughly 680 first-cohort repertoires.

The table came from immunoSEQ multiplex PCR; TCRdb's copy has only in-frame clones and leaves some out. The sample includes 150,000 to 180,000 clones, about 86% of them seen just once. This CDR3 comprises 15 residues. Germline V gene data show CDR1 as SEHNR and CDR2 as FQNEAQ (reference sequence). Trimming shortened V by 1 base and J by 2 bases, and 11 bases separated the two germline ends. The donors were in the approximately 120-subject validation cohort; that cohort was separate from the roughly 730-subject first cohort. Study-level findings and limits: With high specificity and sensitivity, the classifier reportedly diagnosed cytomegalovirus status.

The source of this sequence is a man younger than 30 in good health and CMV-seropositive. The chain joins TRBV7-9 to TRBJ2-5; maybe TRBD1 (5 bases). Sequenced material: PBMCs. The CDR3 here is CASSLGGASQETQYF. CDR3 DNA sequence: TGTGCCAGCAGCTTAGGGGGCGCATCACAAGAGACCCAGTACTTC.